This TCR beta chain was sequenced during a study of T cell repertoires in cytomegalovirus infection (dated by TCRdb to about 2019). About the investigation overall: The HLA type of each donor mattered for the analysis, because public TCR beta signatures pointed to carriage of CMV infection along with the matching HLA type. Study-level results and caveats: Cumulative frequency of public TCR beta family members discriminated carriers of CMV infection plus the relevant HLA type in this cohort and an independent roughly 320-donor cohort. The ex vivo response was dominated by HLA-C-restricted CMV-specific TCR beta clonotypes, and the single most frequent clonotype in two of eight donors was supplied by these HLA-C-restricted clonotypes.

As for this clonotype: What antigen it recognizes has not been identified. No per-base quality is available; no much larger clone lies one base away.

Instrument used: Illumina HiSeq 1500. Through fastp at Q25 and MiXCR, TCRdb rebuilt clones from the public reads, retaining in-frame beta chains. Each CDR3 protein appears once, grouped with its most common genes and DNA. Counted in this sample were roughly 640,000 distinct CDR3 sequences; roughly a quarter of them appeared once. In total, the top ten clones hold roughly 8% of the sample. CDR1 and CDR2, per the germline V gene, are MNHEY and SVGAGI. The V end loses 6 bases and the J end loses 3 bases, and a stretch of 26 bases separates them. The CDR3 holds 18 amino acids from the cysteine to the phenylalanine. Just CDR3 DNA is preserved here, 54 bases in frame from base 1.

Recombination connected TRBV6-5 to TRBJ1-1; a confident D gene designation cannot be given. The source material was CD8+ T cells from PBMCs. The receptor's source is a human donor in good health (CMV status not recorded). Some clones in this sample may be carry-over from other donors' samples. The DNA reads TGTGCCAGCAGCAACTTCCCCCCCGGATCAGACCGAGACACTGAAGCTTTCTTT. This gives the protein CASSNFPPGSDRDTEAFF.